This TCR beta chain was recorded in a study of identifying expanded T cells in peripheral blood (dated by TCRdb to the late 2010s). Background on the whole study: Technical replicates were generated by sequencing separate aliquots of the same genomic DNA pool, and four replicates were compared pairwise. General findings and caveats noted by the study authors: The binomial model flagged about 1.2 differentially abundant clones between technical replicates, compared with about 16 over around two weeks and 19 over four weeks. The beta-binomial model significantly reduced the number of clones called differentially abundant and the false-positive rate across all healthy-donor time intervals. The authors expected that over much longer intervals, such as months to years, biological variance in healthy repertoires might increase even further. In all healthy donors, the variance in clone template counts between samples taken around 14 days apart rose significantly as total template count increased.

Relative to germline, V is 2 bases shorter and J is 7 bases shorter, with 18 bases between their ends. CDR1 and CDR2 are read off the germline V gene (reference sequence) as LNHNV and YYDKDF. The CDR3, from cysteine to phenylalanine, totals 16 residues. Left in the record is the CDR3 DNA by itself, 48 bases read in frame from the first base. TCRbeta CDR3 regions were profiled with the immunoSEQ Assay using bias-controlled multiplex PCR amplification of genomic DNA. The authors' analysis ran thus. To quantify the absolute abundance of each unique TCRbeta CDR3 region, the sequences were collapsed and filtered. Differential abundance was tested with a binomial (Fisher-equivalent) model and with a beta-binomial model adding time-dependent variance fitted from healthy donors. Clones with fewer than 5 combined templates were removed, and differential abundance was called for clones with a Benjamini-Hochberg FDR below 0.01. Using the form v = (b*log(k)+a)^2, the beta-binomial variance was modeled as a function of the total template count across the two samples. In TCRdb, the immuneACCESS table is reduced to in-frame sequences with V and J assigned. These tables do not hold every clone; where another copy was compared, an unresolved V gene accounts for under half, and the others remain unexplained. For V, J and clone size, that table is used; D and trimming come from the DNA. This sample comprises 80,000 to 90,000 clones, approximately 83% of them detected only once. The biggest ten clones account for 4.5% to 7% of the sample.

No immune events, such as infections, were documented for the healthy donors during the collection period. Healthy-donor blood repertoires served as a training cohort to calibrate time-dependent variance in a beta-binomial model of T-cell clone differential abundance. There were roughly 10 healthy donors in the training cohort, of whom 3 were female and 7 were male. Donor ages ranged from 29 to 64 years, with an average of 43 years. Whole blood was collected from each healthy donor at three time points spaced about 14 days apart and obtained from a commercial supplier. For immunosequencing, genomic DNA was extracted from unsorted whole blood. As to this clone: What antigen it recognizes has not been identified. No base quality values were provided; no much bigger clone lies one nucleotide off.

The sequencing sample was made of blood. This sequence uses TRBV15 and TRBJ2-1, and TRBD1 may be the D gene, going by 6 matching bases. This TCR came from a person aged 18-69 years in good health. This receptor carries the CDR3 CATSRPTGGFRNEQFF. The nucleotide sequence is TGTGCCACCAGCAGACCGACAGGTGGGTTTAGGAATGAGCAGTTCTTC.